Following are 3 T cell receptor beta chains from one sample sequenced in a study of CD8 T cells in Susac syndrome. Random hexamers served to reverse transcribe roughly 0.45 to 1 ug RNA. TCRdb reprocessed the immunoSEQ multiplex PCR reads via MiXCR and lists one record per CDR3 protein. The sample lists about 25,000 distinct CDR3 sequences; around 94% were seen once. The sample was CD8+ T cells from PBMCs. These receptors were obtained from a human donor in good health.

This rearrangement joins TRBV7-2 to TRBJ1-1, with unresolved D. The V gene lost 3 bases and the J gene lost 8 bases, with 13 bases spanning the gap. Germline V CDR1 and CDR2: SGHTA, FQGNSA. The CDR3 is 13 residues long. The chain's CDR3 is CASSLRRTLEAFF. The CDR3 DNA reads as TGTGCCAGCAGCTTGAGGAGGACTCTCGAAGCTTTCTTT.

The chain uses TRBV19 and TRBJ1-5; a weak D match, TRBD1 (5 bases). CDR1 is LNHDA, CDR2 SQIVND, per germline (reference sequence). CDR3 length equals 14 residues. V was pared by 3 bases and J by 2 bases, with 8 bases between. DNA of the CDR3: TGTGCCAGTAGTATCGGCAGGGGCAATCAGCCCCAGCATTTT. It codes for CASSIGRGNQPQHF. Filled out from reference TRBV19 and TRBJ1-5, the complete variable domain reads DGGITQSPKYLFRKEGQNVTLSCEQNLNHDAMYWYRQDPGQGLRLIYYSQIVNDFQKGDIAEGYSVSREKKESFPLTVTSAQKNPTAFYLCASSIGRGNQPQHFGDGTRLSIL.

CDR3 coding DNA: TGTGCCAGCAGCTCCCGTAGCGGGGGGGCGGCCAAACATTACAATGAGCAGTTCTTC. The encoded protein is CASSSRSGGAAKHYNEQFF. V is TRBV7-2 and J is TRBJ2-1; 11 positions match TRBD2. Germline CDR1 and CDR2: SGHTA and FQGNSA. The CDR3 length is 19 residues. The J segment lost 4 bases and the V segment lost 4 bases, leaving 15 bases of the junction unmatched.